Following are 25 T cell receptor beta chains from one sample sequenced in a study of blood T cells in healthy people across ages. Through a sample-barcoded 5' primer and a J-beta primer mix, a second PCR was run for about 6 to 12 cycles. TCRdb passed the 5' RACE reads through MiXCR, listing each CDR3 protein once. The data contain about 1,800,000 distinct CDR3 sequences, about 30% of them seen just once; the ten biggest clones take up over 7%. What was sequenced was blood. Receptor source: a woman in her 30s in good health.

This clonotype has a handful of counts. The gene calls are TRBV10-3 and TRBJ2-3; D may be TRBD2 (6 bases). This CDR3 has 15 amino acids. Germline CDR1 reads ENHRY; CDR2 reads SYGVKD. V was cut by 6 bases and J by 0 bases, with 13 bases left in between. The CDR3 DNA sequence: TGTGCCATCAGCGGAGCGGGTGCTAGCACAGATACGCAGTATTTT. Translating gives CAISGAGASTDTQYF.

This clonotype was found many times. The CDR3 loop reads CASSSSITDTQYF. As DNA, the CDR3 is TGTGCCAGCAGCTCCTCCATAACAGATACGCAGTATTTT. The chain links TRBV7-3 to TRBJ2-3, with D uncertain. From germline, CDR1 is SGHTA and CDR2 FQGTGA. Trimming took 4 bases from V and 3 from J, leaving 8 bases between them. This CDR3 region has 13 residues.

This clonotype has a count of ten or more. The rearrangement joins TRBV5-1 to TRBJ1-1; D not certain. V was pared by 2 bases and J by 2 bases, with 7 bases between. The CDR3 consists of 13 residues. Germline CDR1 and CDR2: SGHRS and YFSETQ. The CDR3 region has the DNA TGCGCCAGCAGCTTTGGGGATAACACTGAAGCTTTCTTT. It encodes CASSFGDNTEAFF.

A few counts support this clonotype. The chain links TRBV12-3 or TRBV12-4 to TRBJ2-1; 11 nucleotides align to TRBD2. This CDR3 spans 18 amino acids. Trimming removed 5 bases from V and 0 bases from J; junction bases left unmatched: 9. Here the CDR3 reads CASSPSRLAGSSYNEQFF. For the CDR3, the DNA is TGTGCCAGCAGTCCCTCCCGACTAGCGGGGAGCTCCTACAATGAGCAGTTCTTC.

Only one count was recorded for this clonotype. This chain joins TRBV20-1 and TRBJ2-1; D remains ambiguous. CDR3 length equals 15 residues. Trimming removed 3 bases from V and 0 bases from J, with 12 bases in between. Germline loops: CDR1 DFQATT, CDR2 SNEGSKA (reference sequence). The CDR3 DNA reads TGCAGTGCTAGGCTAACAGAGAGCTCCTACAATGAGCAGTTCTTC. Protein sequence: CSARLTESSYNEQFF.

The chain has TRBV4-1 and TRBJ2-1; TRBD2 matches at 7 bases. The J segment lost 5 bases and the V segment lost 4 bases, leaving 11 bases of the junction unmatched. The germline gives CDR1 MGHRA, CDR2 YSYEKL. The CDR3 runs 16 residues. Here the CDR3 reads CASSPLVGGIDNEQFF. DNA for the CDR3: TGCGCCAGCAGCCCATTAGTGGGGGGGATCGACAATGAGCAGTTCTTC.

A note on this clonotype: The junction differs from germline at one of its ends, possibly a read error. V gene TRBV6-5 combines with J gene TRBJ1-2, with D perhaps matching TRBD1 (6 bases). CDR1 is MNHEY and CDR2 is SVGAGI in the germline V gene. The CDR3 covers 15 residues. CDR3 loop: CVNSPPRTAKYGYTF. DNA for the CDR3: TGTGTCAACAGTCCCCCGCGGACAGCTAAGTATGGCTACACCTTC.

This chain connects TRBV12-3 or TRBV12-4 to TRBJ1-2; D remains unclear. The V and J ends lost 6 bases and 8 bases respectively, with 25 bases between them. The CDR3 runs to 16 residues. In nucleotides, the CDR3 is TGTGCCAGCAGCCTCACTGGGGTAGTCCCCTCGGGAGGCTACACCTTC. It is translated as CASSLTGVVPSGGYTF.

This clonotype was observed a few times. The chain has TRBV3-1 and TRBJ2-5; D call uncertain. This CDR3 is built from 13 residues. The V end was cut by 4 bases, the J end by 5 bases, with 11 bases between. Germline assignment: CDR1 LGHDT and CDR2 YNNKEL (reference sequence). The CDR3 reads CASSPHGEETQYF. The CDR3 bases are TGTGCCAGCAGCCCCCATGGAGAGGAGACCCAGTACTTC.

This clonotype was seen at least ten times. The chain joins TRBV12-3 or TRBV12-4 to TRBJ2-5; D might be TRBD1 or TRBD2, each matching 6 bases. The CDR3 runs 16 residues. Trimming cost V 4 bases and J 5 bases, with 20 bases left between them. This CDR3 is CASSSRAGEARETQYF. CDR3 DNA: TGTGCCAGCAGTTCACGGGCAGGGGAGGCTCGGGAGACCCAGTACTTC.

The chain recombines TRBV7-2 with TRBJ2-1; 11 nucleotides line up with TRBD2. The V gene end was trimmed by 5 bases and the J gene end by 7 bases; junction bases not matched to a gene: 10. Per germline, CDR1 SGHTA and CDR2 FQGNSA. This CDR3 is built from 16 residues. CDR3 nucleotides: TGTGCCAGCAGCGGGGCCCAGGCTAGCGGGAGGAATGAGCAGTTCTTC. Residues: CASSGAQASGRNEQFF.

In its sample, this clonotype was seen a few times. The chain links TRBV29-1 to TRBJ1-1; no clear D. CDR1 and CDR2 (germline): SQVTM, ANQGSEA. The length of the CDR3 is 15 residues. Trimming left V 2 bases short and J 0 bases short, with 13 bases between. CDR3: CSVESRRSLNTEAFF. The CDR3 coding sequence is TGCAGCGTTGAAAGCCGCCGGAGTTTGAACACTGAAGCTTTCTTT. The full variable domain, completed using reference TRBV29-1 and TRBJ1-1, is SAVISQKPSRDICQRGTSLTIQCQVDSQVTMMFWYRQQPGQSLTLIATANQGSEATYESGFVIDKFPISRPNLTFSTLTVSNMSPEDSSIYLCSVESRRSLNTEAFFGQGTRLTVV.

CDR3 bases: TGCAGTGCTAGAGACCCCGGGCCGACAGGGGCAGATACGCAGTATTTT. Translation: CSARDPGPTGADTQYF. The rearrangement links TRBV20-1 to TRBJ2-3; 8 nucleotides agree with TRBD1. V shed 0 bases, J shed 4 bases, and the junction held 9 bases outside the gene matches. In germline, CDR1 is DFQATT, CDR2 SNEGSKA (reference sequence). This CDR3 spans 16 amino acids.

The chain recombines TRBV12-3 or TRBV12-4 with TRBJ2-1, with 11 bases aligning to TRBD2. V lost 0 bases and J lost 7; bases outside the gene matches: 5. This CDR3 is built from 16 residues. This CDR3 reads CASSLAGASGGNEQFF. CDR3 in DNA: TGTGCCAGCAGTTTAGCCGGGGCTAGCGGGGGGAATGAGCAGTTCTTC.

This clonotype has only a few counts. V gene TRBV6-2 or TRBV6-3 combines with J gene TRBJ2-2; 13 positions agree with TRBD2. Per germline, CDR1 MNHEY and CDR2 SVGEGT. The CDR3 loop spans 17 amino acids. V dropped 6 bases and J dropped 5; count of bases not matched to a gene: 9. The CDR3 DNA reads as TGTGCCAGCAGCCGTGGACTAGCGGGAGCAGGGACCGGGGAGCTGTTTTTT. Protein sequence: CASSRGLAGAGTGELFF.

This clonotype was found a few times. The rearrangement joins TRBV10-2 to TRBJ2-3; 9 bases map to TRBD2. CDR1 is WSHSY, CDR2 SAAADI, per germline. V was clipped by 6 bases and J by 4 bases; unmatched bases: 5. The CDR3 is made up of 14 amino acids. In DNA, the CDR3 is TGCGCCAGCAGGCGGGAGGGATGGGCAGATACGCAGTATTTT. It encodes CASRREGWADTQYF.

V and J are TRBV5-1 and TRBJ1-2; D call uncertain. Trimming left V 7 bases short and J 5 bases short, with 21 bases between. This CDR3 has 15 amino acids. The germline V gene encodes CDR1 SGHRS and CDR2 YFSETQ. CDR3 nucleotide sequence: TGCGCCAGCGCTCCCTATCGTACCGATTCATATGGCTACACCTTC. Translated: CASAPYRTDSYGYTF. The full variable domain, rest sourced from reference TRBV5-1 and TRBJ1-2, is KAGVTQTPRYLIKTRGQQVTLSCSPISGHRSVSWYQQTPGQGLQFLFEYFSETQRNKGNFPGRFSGRQFSNSRSEMNVSTLELGDSALYLCASAPYRTDSYGYTFGSGTRLTVV.

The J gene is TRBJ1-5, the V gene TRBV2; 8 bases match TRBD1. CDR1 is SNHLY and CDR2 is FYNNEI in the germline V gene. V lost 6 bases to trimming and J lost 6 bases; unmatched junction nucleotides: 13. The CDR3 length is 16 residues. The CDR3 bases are TGTGCCAGCAGCGAAACAGGACAGGGATGGAGTCAGCCCCAGCATTTT. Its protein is CASSETGQGWSQPQHF.

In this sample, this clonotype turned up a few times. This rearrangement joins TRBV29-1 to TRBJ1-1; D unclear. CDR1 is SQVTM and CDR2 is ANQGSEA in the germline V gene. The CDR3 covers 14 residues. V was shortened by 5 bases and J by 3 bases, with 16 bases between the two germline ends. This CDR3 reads CSVRRDFGHTEAFF. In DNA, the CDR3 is TGCAGCGTTCGACGGGATTTTGGGCACACTGAAGCTTTCTTT.

CDR3 region: CASSLEAGPQGQYF. As DNA, the CDR3 is TGCGCCAGCAGCTTGGAGGCGGGACCACAGGGGCAGTACTTC. The gene calls are TRBV5-1 and TRBJ2-7; D could derive from TRBD1 or TRBD2 (6 bases each). CDR3 length: 14 residues. Germline lookup yields CDR1 SGHRS and CDR2 YFSETQ. V lost 0 bases to trimming and J lost 9 bases, with 16 bases between them.

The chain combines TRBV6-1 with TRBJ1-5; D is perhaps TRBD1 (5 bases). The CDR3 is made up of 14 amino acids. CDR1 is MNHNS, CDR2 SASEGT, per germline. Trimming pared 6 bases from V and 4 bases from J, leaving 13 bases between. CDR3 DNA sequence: TGTGCCAGCAGCCCGGGGCGCTTTAATCAGCCCCAGCATTTT. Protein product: CASSPGRFNQPQHF.

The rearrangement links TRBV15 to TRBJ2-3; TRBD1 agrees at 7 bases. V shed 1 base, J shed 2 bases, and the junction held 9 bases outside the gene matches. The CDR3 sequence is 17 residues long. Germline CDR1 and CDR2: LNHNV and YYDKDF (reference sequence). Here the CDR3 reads CATSRGQGQAVTDTQYF. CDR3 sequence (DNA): TGTGCCACCAGCAGAGGACAAGGACAGGCGGTCACAGATACGCAGTATTTT. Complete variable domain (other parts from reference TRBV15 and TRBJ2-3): DAMVIQNPRYQVTQFGKPVTLSCSQTLNHNVMYWYQQKSSQAPKLLFHYYDKDFNNEADTPDNFQSRRPNTSFCFLDIRSPGLGDTAMYLCATSRGQGQAVTDTQYFGPGTRLTVL.

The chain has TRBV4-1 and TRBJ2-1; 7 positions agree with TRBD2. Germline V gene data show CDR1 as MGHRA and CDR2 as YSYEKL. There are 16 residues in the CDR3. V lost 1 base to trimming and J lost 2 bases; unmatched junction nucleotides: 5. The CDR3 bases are TGCGCCAGCAGCCAAGTCGAGCTAGCGGCCTACAATGAGCAGTTCTTC. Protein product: CASSQVELAAYNEQFF.

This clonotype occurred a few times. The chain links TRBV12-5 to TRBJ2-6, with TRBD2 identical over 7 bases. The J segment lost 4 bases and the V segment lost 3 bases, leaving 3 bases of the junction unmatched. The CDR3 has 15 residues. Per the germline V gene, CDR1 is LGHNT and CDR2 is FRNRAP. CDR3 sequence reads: CASGLSGGGANVLTF. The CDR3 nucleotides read TGTGCTAGTGGTTTATCGGGAGGAGGGGCCAACGTCCTGACTTTC.

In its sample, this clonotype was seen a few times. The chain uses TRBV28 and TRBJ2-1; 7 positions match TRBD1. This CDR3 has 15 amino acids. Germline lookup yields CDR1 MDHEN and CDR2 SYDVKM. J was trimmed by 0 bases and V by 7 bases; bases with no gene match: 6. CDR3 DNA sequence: TGTGCCAGCACCCTCTCAGGGGGCTCCTACAATGAGCAGTTCTTC. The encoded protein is CASTLSGGSYNEQFF.